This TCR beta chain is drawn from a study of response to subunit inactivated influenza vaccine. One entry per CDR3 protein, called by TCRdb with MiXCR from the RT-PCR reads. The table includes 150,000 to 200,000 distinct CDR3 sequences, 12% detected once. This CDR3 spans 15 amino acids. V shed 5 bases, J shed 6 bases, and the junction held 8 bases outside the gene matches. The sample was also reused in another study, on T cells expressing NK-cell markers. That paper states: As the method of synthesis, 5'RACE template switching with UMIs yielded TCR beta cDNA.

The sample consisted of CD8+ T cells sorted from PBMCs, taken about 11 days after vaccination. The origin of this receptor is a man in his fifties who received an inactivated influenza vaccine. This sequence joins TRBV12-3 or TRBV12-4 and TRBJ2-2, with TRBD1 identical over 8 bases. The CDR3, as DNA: TGTGCCAGCAGTACAGGGGGGAAGGGTGCCGGGGAGCTGTTTTTT. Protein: CASSTGGKGAGELFF.